This T cell receptor beta chain was captured by sequencing in a study of T-cell memory formation after mild COVID-19. Points from the study as a whole: Clones contracting day 15 to 85 were balanced CD4/CD8; later expanders leaned CD4+. Clones that contracted clustered mainly in CM and EM if CD4+ and in EMRA if CD8+.

The CDR3 has 17 amino acids. Germline CDR1 and CDR2: SGDLS and YYNGEE. The junction had 7 bases not matched to a gene; V was cut back by 0 bases and J by 1 base. From the 5' RACE reads, TCRdb called clonotypes with MiXCR, one entry per CDR3 protein. The table lists 45,000 to 50,000 distinct CDR3 sequences, approximately 6.6% of them singletons, with approximately 1.5% in the top ten. As for this clonotype: Its cognate antigen is unknown.

Sequencing used PBMCs or a T cell subset sorted from them (not recorded which). The J gene is TRBJ2-5, the V gene TRBV9, with 9 bases aligning to TRBD2. The TCR originated in a young man who had mild COVID-19 (a few samples of this study predate the infection). Cell type and time point are not known. The DNA of the CDR3 is TGTGCCAGCAGCGTAGGTGTAACTAGCGGGTCCCAAGAGACCCAGTACTTC. Translated: CASSVGVTSGSQETQYF.